The text below deals with one T cell receptor beta chain. The CDR3 spans 11 residues. Germline V gene lookup returns CDR1 MNHEY and CDR2 SVGAGI. V gave up 7 bases and J gave up 8 bases, with 8 bases separating them. Repertoires were generated with immunoSEQ multiplex PCR, while TCRdb's copy carries only in-frame clones and drops some. The data contain some 300,000 clones, about 82% of them singletons. The treatment is: roughly 18 received Ad26.COV2.S at low or high dose, single or two shots; about 5 received placebo; per-sample allocation not given. Sample collection was performed on day 63 after the first vaccine or placebo injection. A Boston donor was an adult aged 18-55 years. The administered vaccine (an Ad26 vector) expressed Wuhan-strain SARS-CoV-2 spike. This record belongs to a study of Ad26.COV2.S vaccination and SARS-CoV-2 variants. Study details: It was the COV1001 Ad26.COV2.S trial arm that included the donor. Intramuscular Ad26.COV2.S at 5x10^10 or 1x10^11 viral particles.

The specimen comprised peripheral blood, sampled in a trial of Ad26.COV2.S vaccine versus placebo. The origin of this receptor is a person aged 18-60 years who received the Ad26.COV2.S COVID-19 vaccine or a placebo. The chain recombines TRBV6-5 with TRBJ1-4, with D hard to call. This chain's CDR3 is CASTEQEKLFF. CDR3 bases: TGTGCCAGCACAGAGCAAGAAAAACTGTTTTTT.